One and the same sample provided the 27 T cell receptor beta chains below, sequenced in a study of tumor and adjacent non-tumor tissue in lung cancer. This sample's RNA came from whole unsorted tissue. The normal lung tissue was taken more than 3 cm from the tumor edge. A modified ARM-PCR protocol with three rounds of nested PCR amplified TCRbeta. TCRdb ran MiXCR on the multiplex PCR reads and lists one entry per CDR3 protein. The sample contains approximately 79,000 distinct CDR3 sequences, more than 65% of which appear only once. Material for sequencing was distant non-tumor lung tissue. The origin of the receptors is a man between 65 and 80 years old with non-small cell lung cancer.

As for this clonotype: A read error may account for a junction end that differs from germline. The rearrangement joins TRBV20-1 to TRBJ1-1; D uncertain. From germline, CDR1 is DFQATT and CDR2 SNEGSKA (reference sequence). The CDR3 is 14 residues long. The CDR3 sequence: CSDSWLGMNTEVFF. Written as DNA, the CDR3 is TGCAGTGATAGTTGGCTTGGGATGAACACTGAAGTTTTCTTT.

As regards this clonotype: A read error may account for a junction end that differs from germline. The chain links TRBV6-5 to TRBJ2-3; 10 bases map to TRBD2. The CDR3 is 14 residues long. The germline V gene encodes CDR1 MNHEY and CDR2 SVGAGI. This CDR3 reads CATSLTSGANTEYF. CDR3 bases: TGTGCCACCAGCCTCACTAGCGGGGCGAATACGGAGTATTTT.

With regard to this clonotype: This may arise from a read error, as a much more abundant clone is one base away. This chain connects TRBV6-1 to TRBJ2-7; the D gene is possibly TRBD1 (5 bases). V was clipped by 7 bases and J by 0 bases, with 13 bases between them. From germline, CDR1 is MNHNS and CDR2 SASEGT. The CDR3 is made up of 14 amino acids. CDR3 sequence reads: CASNPRADSYEQYF. The CDR3 region has the DNA TGTGCCAGCAACCCCAGGGCGGACTCCTACGAGCAGTACTTC.

Comments on this clonotype: The CDR3 does not end in the conserved phenylalanine or tryptophan, so this is likely a read error. No DNA is shown, since the ends of the CDR3 on it are uncertain; the CDR3 is the one TCRdb lists. The genes are TRBV6-2 or TRBV6-3 and TRBJ2-2; the table's D call, TRBD1, was not checked against the DNA. From its first to its last residue, the CDR3 has 14 amino acids. Germline CDR1 and CDR2: MNHEY and SVGEGT. CDR3 in amino acids: CASRRGTSAGELFV.

In the case of this clonotype: A much more abundant neighbour one base away suggests this may be a read error. The rearrangement links TRBV9 to TRBJ2-2; D might be TRBD1 (5 bases). Germline V gives CDR1 SGDLS, CDR2 YYNGEE. The CDR3 has 14 residues. CDR3 amino acids: CANSPRQITGELFF. The CDR3 bases are TGTGCCAACAGCCCCCGACAGATCACCGGGGAGCTGTTTTTT.

This clonotype appeared once. This chain connects TRBV29-1 to TRBJ1-2; D might be TRBD1 (5 bases). The germline gives CDR1 SQVTM, CDR2 ANQGSEA. The CDR3 covers 13 residues. Here the CDR3 DNA reads TGCAGTGTTTTTCTCCAGGGTTCTGGTGGCTACACCTTC. Translating gives CSVFLQGSGGYTF.

This clonotype has a handful of counts. This may be a read error: a much more frequent sequence differs by one nucleotide. The gene calls are TRBV29-1 and TRBJ1-6, with D possibly TRBD1 on 5 matching bases. The CDR3 runs 14 residues. Germline V gives CDR1 SQVTM, CDR2 ANQGSEA. The V end was cut by 7 bases, the J end by 5 bases, with 15 bases between. The CDR3 nucleotides read TGCAGCGCCGGGAGAGTAGGGGATAATTCACCCCTCCACTTT. It encodes CSAGRVGDNSPLHF. Using reference TRBV29-1 and TRBJ1-6 for the parts outside the CDR3, the full variable domain is SAVISQKPSRDICQRGTSLTIQCQVDSQVTMMFWYRQQPGQSLTLIATANQGSEATYESGFVIDKFPISRPNLTFSTLTVSNMSPEDSSIYLCSAGRVGDNSPLHFGNGTRLTVT.

Points on this clonotype: The CDR3 carries no conserved terminal phenylalanine or tryptophan, so it likely arises from a read error. The genes are TRBV12-3 or TRBV12-4 and TRBJ2-3; D perhaps matches TRBD2 (5 bases). The CDR3 runs to 13 residues. In DNA, the CDR3 is TGTGCCAGTCGGGGAACCGTTGGGGATAGGCAGTATATT. This encodes CASRGTVGDRQYI.

This clonotype was picked up many times. This chain links TRBV30 with TRBJ1-1; no clear D gene. The CDR3 is 13 amino acids. The V gene's germline CDR1 is GTSNPN and CDR2 SVGIG (reference sequence). The ends were cut back, 4 bases at V and 1 base at J, with 10 bases in the middle. CDR3 sequence: CAWIRTGNTEAFF. The CDR3 bases are TGTGCCTGGATCAGGACGGGGAACACTGAAGCTTTCTTT.

This clonotype was recorded only once. The junction differs from germline at one of its ends, possibly a read error. The genes are TRBV5-6 and TRBJ1-6; weak D call: TRBD1 (6 bases). The CDR3 runs to 16 residues. The V gene's germline CDR1 is SGHDT and CDR2 YYEEEE. The CDR3 bases are TGTGCCAGCAGCTTCAGGGGTAGCTCCTATAATTCAGCCCTCCACTTT. Residues: CASSFRGSSYNSALHF.

A note on this clonotype: At one of its ends the junction is not consistent with the germline gene, which may arise from a read error. The V and J genes are TRBV29-1 and TRBJ2-2, with 9 bases fitting TRBD1. Germline CDR1 reads SQVTM; CDR2 reads ANQGSEA. The CDR3 sequence is 14 residues long. The CDR3 nucleotides read TGCAGCGTTGGGGGACAGGGAATCGGCGGGGAGCTACTTTTT. Its protein is CSVGGQGIGGELLF.

Of note for this clonotype: This may be a read error, as it is one base from a much larger clone. The chain has TRBV10-2 and TRBJ2-7; D perhaps matches TRBD2 (6 bases). Germline values: CDR1 WSHSY, CDR2 SAAADI. This CDR3 contains 13 residues. The CDR3, as DNA: TGCACCAGCAGAAGCGGGTTAAGACACGAGCAGTACTTC. This sequence encodes CTSRSGLRHEQYF.

As concerns this clonotype: The junction does not match germline at one end; this may be a read error. V and J are TRBV12-5 and TRBJ1-5; 11 nucleotides line up with TRBD1. This CDR3 comprises 15 residues. CDR1 LGHNT and CDR2 FRNRAP come from the germline V gene. The CDR3 nucleotides are TGTGCTAGTCGTTTGGGACAGGGGGTGGAACAGTCCCAGCATTTT. This encodes CASRLGQGVEQSQHF.

For this clonotype: A read error is likely, as this CDR3 ends without the conserved phenylalanine or tryptophan. This chain connects TRBV4-1 to TRBJ2-6; 9 bases align to TRBD1. The germline V gene has CDR1 MGHRA and CDR2 YSYEKL. CDR3 length equals 18 residues. The CDR3 DNA sequence: TGCGCCAGCAGGCCCCAGTTGGGACAGGGCTCTCGGGCCAACGTCCTGACTTTA. Translating it yields CASRPQLGQGSRANVLTL.

At least ten counts were recorded for this clonotype. The rearrangement uses TRBV20-1 and TRBJ2-7, with 7 bases lining up with TRBD2. The CDR3 totals 14 residues. Germline trimming cut 1 base from V and 4 bases from J; bases unmatched to any gene: 7. Germline CDR1 and CDR2: DFQATT and SNEGSKA (reference sequence). The CDR3 is CSARVNGRMYEQYF. The DNA for the CDR3 is TGCAGTGCTAGAGTGAACGGGAGGATGTACGAGCAGTACTTC.

This clonotype was seen only a few times. This may arise from a read error, as a much more abundant clone is one base away. The genes are TRBV6-1 and TRBJ1-5; TRBD1 might be the D (6 bases). This CDR3 spans 17 amino acids. Trimming shortened V by 7 bases and J by 0 bases, and 19 bases separated the two germline ends. CDR1 MNHNS and CDR2 SASEGT come from the germline V gene. In DNA, the CDR3 is TGTGCCAGCAATGGAGGACAGTTCCATTATAGCAATCAGCCCCAGCATTTT. Protein: CASNGGQFHYSNQPQHF.

With regard to this clonotype: Compared with germline, one end of the junction differs, possibly owing to a read error. V usage is TRBV6-5 and J usage is TRBJ1-2; D remains unclear. The germline V gene has CDR1 MNHEY and CDR2 SVGAGI. The CDR3 runs 16 residues. The CDR3 nucleotides read TGTGCCAGCAGTTACTCGTACAGACCCGCTAATTATGGCTACACTTTC. This translates into CASSYSYRPANYGYTF.

Comments on this clonotype: A read error may account for a junction end that differs from germline. The rearrangement joins TRBV4-1 to TRBJ2-7; 10 nucleotides match TRBD2. This CDR3 region has 16 residues. Per the germline V gene, CDR1 is MGHRA and CDR2 is YSYEKL. The CDR3 DNA reads TGCGCCAGCAGCAGGACACTAGCGGGAAAGGGGGACGAGCCGTACTTC. It yields the protein CASSRTLAGKGDEPYF.

Turning to this clonotype: Here the CDR3 omits its conserved ending phenylalanine or tryptophan, so a read error is the likely source. The chain couples TRBV29-1 to TRBJ1-5, with D possibly TRBD1 on 5 matching bases. The V end lost 6 bases, the J end lost 2 bases, and 14 bases lay between the germline ends. The V gene's germline CDR1 is SQVTM and CDR2 ANQGSEA. This CDR3 contains 14 residues. The CDR3 reads CSVSGGGGNQPQHL. In DNA, the CDR3 is TGCAGCGTGAGCGGGGGTGGGGGCAATCAGCCCCAGCATCTT.

V gene TRBV29-1 combines with J gene TRBJ2-5, with a possible D match to TRBD1 (5 bases). V lost 8 bases and J 13 bases, leaving 26 bases between the germline ends. The germline CDR1 and CDR2 sequences are SQVTM and ANQGSEA. The CDR3 extends over 13 amino acids. The CDR3 region has the DNA TGCAGCATGGCCGACAGCTTCAAAGAGATCCTGTACTTC. Protein sequence: CSMADSFKEILYF.

A remark on this clonotype: This likely comes from a read error, as the CDR3 has no conserved phenylalanine or tryptophan at its end. V and J are TRBV6-1 and TRBJ1-1; unclear D gene. The CDR3 is made up of 14 amino acids. Germline V CDR1 and CDR2: MNHNS, SASEGT. Between the trimmed V and J ends, which lost 7 bases and 4 bases, there was a span of 16 bases. The CDR3 DNA sequence: TGTGCCAGCAATGCCCCCACCTTGTCCACTGAAGCTTTCCTT. Its protein is CASNAPTLSTEAFL.

CDR3 region: CASSQDVGTGHKPQHF. As DNA, the CDR3 is TGTGCCAGCAGCCAAGACGTCGGGACAGGGCATAAGCCCCAGCATTTT. This chain links TRBV4-2 with TRBJ1-5, with 9 bases aligning to TRBD1. Germline trimming cut 0 bases from V and 8 bases from J; bases unmatched to any gene: 8. Germline V gives CDR1 LGHNA, CDR2 YNFKEQ. This CDR3 is 16 amino acids long.

With regard to this clonotype: No conserved phenylalanine or tryptophan ends this CDR3, so it is likely a read error. The chain carries TRBV6-2 or TRBV6-3 and TRBJ1-5; 7 nucleotides line up with TRBD1. The CDR3 has 15 amino acids. V trimming: 4 bases; J trimming: 6 bases; junction bases outside the gene matches: 9. The germline gives CDR1 MNHEY, CDR2 SVGEGT. CDR3 sequence reads: CASSSERGRFQPQHY. As DNA, the CDR3 is TGTGCCAGCAGTTCCGAAAGGGGGCGTTTTCAGCCCCAGCATTAT.

Sample share makes this clonotype medium-sized (0.01 to 0.1%). The gene calls are TRBV29-1 and TRBJ2-7; D might be TRBD2 (6 bases). CDR1 and CDR2 (germline): SQVTM, ANQGSEA. Trimming took 6 bases from V and 0 from J, leaving 12 bases between them. CDR3 length: 13 residues. The CDR3 nucleotides are TGCAGCGTGCGACGGGGGACCTCCTACGAGCAGTACTTC. It translates to CSVRRGTSYEQYF.

This clonotype has just a few counts. A much larger clone differs by one base, so this may be a read error. Here the CDR3 DNA reads TGTGCCAGCAGTGGAGGACATTTCCATTATAGCAATCAGCCCCAGCATTTT. Protein: CASSGGHFHYSNQPQHF. The genes are TRBV6-1 and TRBJ1-5; D might be TRBD1 (5 bases). V lost 4 bases and J lost 0, with 16 bases in between. The CDR3 totals 17 residues. Looked up from germline, CDR1 is MNHNS and CDR2 is SASEGT.

Worth noting for this clonotype: At one end the junction does not follow the germline gene, possibly because of a read error. V is TRBV11-2 and J is TRBJ2-2, with D possibly TRBD2 on 5 matching bases. Looked up from germline, CDR1 is SGHAT and CDR2 is FQNNGV. This CDR3 comprises 15 residues. The CDR3 reads CTSTPGVPNTGELFF. The CDR3 region has the DNA TGTACCAGCACTCCCGGGGTACCGAACACCGGGGAGCTGTTTTTT.

A word on this clonotype: The conserved closing phenylalanine or tryptophan is absent in this CDR3, likely reflecting a read error. The chain employs TRBV6-1 and TRBJ2-7; D may be TRBD1 (6 bases). Germline V gives CDR1 MNHNS, CDR2 SASEGT. This CDR3 is built from 16 residues. The CDR3 loop is CTSSENFIDRSYEQYI. The CDR3 DNA reads as TGTACCAGCAGTGAAAATTTTATTGACAGGTCCTACGAGCAGTACATC.